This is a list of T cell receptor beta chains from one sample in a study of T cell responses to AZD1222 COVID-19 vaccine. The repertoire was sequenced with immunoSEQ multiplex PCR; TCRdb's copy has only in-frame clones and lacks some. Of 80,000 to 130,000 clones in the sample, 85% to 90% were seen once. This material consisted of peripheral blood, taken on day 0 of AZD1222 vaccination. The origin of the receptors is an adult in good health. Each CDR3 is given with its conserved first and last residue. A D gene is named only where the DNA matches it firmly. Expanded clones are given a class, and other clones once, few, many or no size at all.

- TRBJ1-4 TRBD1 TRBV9 TGTGCCAGCAGCGCAGCAGGGGGTTTCACTAATGAAAAACTGTTTTTT CASSAAGGFTNEKLFF
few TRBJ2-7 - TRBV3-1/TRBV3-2 TGTGCCAGCAGGGGCAGTTCCGGTAACTCCTACGAGCAGTACTTC CASRGSSGNSYEQYF
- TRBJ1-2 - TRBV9 TGTGCCAGCAGCGTAGGCCCCCCGAGTGGCTACACCTTC CASSVGPPSGYTF
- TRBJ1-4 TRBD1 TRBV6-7 TGTGCCAGCATCCCCCTGGGACAGGGGGCCGTCAGTGAAAAACTGTTTTTT CASIPLGQGAVSEKLFF
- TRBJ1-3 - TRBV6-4 TGTGCCAGCTACATTACAGGGAGTGGAAACACCATATATTTT CASYITGSGNTIYF
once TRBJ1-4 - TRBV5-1 TGCGCCAGCAGCTTGGCCGGGGGAGAGGAGAGAAAACTGTTTTTT CASSLAGGEERKLFF
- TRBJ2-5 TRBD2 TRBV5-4 TGTGCCAGCAGCATGACTAGCGGGGGGCAAGAGACCCAGTACTTC CASSMTSGGQETQYF
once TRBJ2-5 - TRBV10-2 TGCGCCAGCAGTGACAGGGGACGACAAGAGACCCAGTACTTC CASSDRGRQETQYF
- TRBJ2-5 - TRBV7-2 TGTGCCAGCAGCCTAACCGGACTATCATTGGAGACCCAGTACTTC CASSLTGLSLETQYF
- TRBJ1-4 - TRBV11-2 TGTGCCAGCAGCTTAGGGCAGGTCGGGGTAGAAAAACTGTTTTTT CASSLGQVGVEKLFF
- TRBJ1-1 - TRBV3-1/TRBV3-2 TGTGCCAGCAGCCCATCCTTAGAGCACACTGAAGCTTTCTTT CASSPSLEHTEAFF
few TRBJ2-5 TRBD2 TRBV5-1 TGCGCCAGCAGCCCTAGCGGGGAGACCCTCCAAGAGACCCAGTACTTC CASSPSGETLQETQYF
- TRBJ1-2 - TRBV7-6 TGTGCCAGCAGTTACGGAACCAACGATGGCTACACCTTC CASSYGTNDGYTF
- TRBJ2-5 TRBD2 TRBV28 TGTGCCAGCAGTCCCAGTGGTAGCGGGAGAGGGGAGGTTAGGGAGACCCAGTACTTC CASSPSGSGRGEVRETQYF
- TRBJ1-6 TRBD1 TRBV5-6 TGTGCCAGCAGCCACGGGCGGACAGGGATCGATAATTCACCCCTCCACTTT CASSHGRTGIDNSPLHF
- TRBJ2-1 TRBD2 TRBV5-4 TGTGCCAGCACCGTGACTAGCGGGGGGGCCAATGAGCAGTTCTTC CASTVTSGGANEQFF
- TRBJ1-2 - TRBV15 TGTGCCACCAGTCCGGGTAGCTACGATGGCTACACCTTC CATSPGSYDGYTF
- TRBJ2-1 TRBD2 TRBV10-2 TGCGCCAGCAGTTGGACTAGCGGGAGATCGGATGAGCAGTTCTTC CASSWTSGRSDEQFF
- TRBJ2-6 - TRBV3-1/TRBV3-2 TGTGCCAGCAGCCAAGACTTCGGGGTGCGATGGGAGTCTGGGGCCAACGTCCTGACTTTC CASSQDFGVRWESGANVLTF
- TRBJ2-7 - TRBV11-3 TGTGCCAGCAGCTTAGGTTCTGGCAGCTACGAGCAGTACTTC CASSLGSGSYEQYF
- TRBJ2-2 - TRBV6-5 TGTGCCAGCCAAAAAGGGGACCTCGGAGAGCTGTTTTTT CASQKGDLGELFF
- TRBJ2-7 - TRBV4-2 TGTGCCAGCAGCCAACAACTGGAGGGTTACGAGCAGTACTTC CASSQQLEGYEQYF
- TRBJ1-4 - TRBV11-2 TGTGCCAGCAGCCCCATCGGGGCCCTTAAGGAAGAAAAACTGTTTTTT CASSPIGALKEEKLFF
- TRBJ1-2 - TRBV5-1 TGCGCCAGCAGCCCCAAGTCTGCGTATGGCTACACCTTC CASSPKSAYGYTF
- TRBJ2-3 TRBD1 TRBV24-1 TGTGCCACCAGTGACACAGGGGGCCCAGATACGCAGTATTTT CATSDTGGPDTQYF
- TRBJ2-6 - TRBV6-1 TGTGCCAGCAGTGCGGACCATCCCTCACTGGCAGGGGCCAACGTCCTGACTTTC CASSADHPSLAGANVLTF
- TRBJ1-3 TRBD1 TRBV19 TGTGCCAGTAGTATAACACTAAACCGGGACAGGGGGCACGGAAACACCATATATTTT CASSITLNRDRGHGNTIYF
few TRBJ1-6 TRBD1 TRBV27 TGTGCCAGCAGTCCATACACAGGGGAAATCTATAATTCACCCCTCCACTTT CASSPYTGEIYNSPLHF
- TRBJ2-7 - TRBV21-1 TGTGCCAGCAGCTCAAAGGGGACAGGGGCATCTGACGAGCAGTACTTC CASSSKGTGASDEQYF
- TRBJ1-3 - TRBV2 TGTGCCAGCAGTGCTGACTTTTCTGGAAACACCATATATTTT CASSADFSGNTIYF
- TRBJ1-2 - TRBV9 TGTGCCAGCAGCAGGGGGGACTATGGCTACACCTTC CASSRGDYGYTF
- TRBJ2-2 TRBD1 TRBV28 TGTGCCAGCAGTTTATGGGGGACAGGGACCGGGGAGCTGTTTTTT CASSLWGTGTGELFF
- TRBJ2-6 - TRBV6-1 TGTGCCAGCAGTGCCCCGGGACAAACTGGGGCCAACGTCCTGACTTTC CASSAPGQTGANVLTF
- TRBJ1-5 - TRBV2 TGTGCCAGCAGTCCCTCCTTGGAGCCCCAGCATTTT CASSPSLEPQHF
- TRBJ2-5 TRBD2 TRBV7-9 TGTGCCAGCAGCCCCGACCCGGGACTAGCGACGGAGACCCAGTACTTC CASSPDPGLATETQYF
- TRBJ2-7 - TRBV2 TGTGCCAGCAGTCAGGAAGCCCGCTCCTACGAGCAGTACTTC CASSQEARSYEQYF
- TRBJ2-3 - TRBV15 TGTGCCACCAGCATGGGGACACCAATAGGGACAGATACGCAGTATTTT CATSMGTPIGTDTQYF
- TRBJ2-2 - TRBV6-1 TGTGCCAGCAGTGAACTGGTGCAGGGCGCCGGGGAGCTGTTTTTT CASSELVQGAGELFF
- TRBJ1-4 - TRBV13 TGTGCCAGCAGCTCCGGTGAGACAGCATCTAATGAAAAACTGTTTTTT CASSSGETASNEKLFF
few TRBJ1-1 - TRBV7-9 TGTGCCAGCAGCTCGCTACTTCCCCTCAGGGGACACACTGAAGCTTTCTTT CASSSLLPLRGHTEAFF
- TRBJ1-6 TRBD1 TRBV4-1 TGCGCCAGCAGCCTTTACCCCCCGACAGGGGGAGACTATAATTCACCCCTCCACTTT CASSLYPPTGGDYNSPLHF
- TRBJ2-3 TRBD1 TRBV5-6 TGTGCCAGCAGCCCCACCCTGGGACAGGGCACAGATACGCAGTATTTT CASSPTLGQGTDTQYF
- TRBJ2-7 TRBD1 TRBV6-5 TGTGCCAGCAGGACCCCAGGGGGCTACGAGCAGTACTTC CASRTPGGYEQYF
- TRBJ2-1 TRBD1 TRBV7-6 TGTGCCAGCAGCCGAACAGGGGATTCGACTAATGAGCAGTTCTTC CASSRTGDSTNEQFF
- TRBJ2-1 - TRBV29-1 TGCAGCGTGGGGCGCAGGCGTGCCTACAATGAGCAGTTCTTC CSVGRRRAYNEQFF
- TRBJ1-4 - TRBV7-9 TGTGCCAGCAGCCCCCAAACCGGATTTAATGAAAAACTGTTTTTT CASSPQTGFNEKLFF
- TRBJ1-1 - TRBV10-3 TGTGCCATCAGCGGGACGGGGAACACTGAAGCTTTCTTT CAISGTGNTEAFF
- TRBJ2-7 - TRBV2 TGTGCCAGCAGTGGGGGACGGTCCTACGAGCAGTACTTC CASSGGRSYEQYF
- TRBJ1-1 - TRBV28 TGTGCCAGCACCCCAACGGGGCAGAACACTGAAGCTTTCTTT CASTPTGQNTEAFF
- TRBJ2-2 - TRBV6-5 TGTGCCAGCAGAAAACCAGGCGGGGAGCTGTTTTTT CASRKPGGELFF
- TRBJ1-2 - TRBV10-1 TGCGCCAGCAGTTCAAGGGGAGGTGGTGTACTTGACTATGGCTACACCTTC CASSSRGGGVLDYGYTF
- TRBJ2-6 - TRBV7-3 TGTGCCAGCAGCTTAATGAGGGCGACGGCCGGGGCCAACGTCCTGACTTTC CASSLMRATAGANVLTF
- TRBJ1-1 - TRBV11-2 TGTGCCAGCAGCTTTGGCCAGGGGCAAGCTTTCTTT CASSFGQGQAFF
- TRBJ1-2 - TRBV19 TGTGCCAGTAGAGGGGGGAGGTATGGCTACACCTTC CASRGGRYGYTF
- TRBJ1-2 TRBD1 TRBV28 TGTGCCAGCATCATCCCGGGACAGGGGCAAGGCTACACCTTC CASIIPGQGQGYTF
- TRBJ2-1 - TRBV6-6 TGTGCCAGCAGTTTCTTGACTCGATTCGATGAGCAGTTCTTC CASSFLTRFDEQFF
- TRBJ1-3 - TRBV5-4 TGTGCCAGCAGCCTCGGCCAGACCGGAAACACCATATATTTT CASSLGQTGNTIYF
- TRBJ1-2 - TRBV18 TGTGCCAGCTCACCACAGGGTCGAAGTGGCTACACCTTC CASSPQGRSGYTF